Listed below are T cell receptor beta chains from one sample, sequenced in a study of blood T cell repertoires in COVID-19. Assay used: immunoSEQ multiplex PCR; TCRdb lists only in-frame clones, some missing. The data show about 360,000 clones, 87% seen once. Input material: PBMCs or T cells enriched from blood (not recorded which). These receptors all come from a man aged 30-40 years who had recovered from COVID-19. Both conserved end residues are part of each CDR3.

j_call | v_call | cdr3_aa
TRBJ2-1 | TRBV7-2 | CASGAGTGTNEQFF
TRBJ1-2 | TRBV6-2/TRBV6-3 | CASSRPGQGIGGYTF
TRBJ2-7 | TRBV7-2 | CASRNERGSYEQYF
TRBJ2-5 | TRBV5-1 | CASSLEGVRETQYF
TRBJ2-2 | TRBV6-4 | CASSEGQEFGELFF
TRBJ1-6 | TRBV27 | CASSFPGPSPLHF
TRBJ2-7 | TRBV15 | CATSRDRSYEQYF
TRBJ2-2 | TRBV5-1 | CASSRTGTANTGELFF
TRBJ2-5 | TRBV2 | CATRVGGETQYF
TRBJ1-2 | TRBV2 | CASSVTVNYGYTF
TRBJ2-7 | TRBV5-1 | CASSFGTGWSYEQYF
TRBJ2-5 | TRBV14 | CASSPAQGRQETQYF
TRBJ2-1 | TRBV14 | CASSQDLYVRGLYNEQFF
TRBJ1-4 | TRBV3-1/TRBV3-2 | CASSPSRVVMAGDREKLFF
TRBJ1-2 | TRBV12-5 | CASGLVFTENF
TRBJ1-5 | TRBV27 | CASSSEVGQPQHF
TRBJ2-7 | TRBV5-5 | CASSRTRNEQYF
TRBJ1-2 | TRBV13 | CASSSVFSTFQGNGYTF
TRBJ1-5 | TRBV15 | CATSWFGTRDQPQHF
TRBJ2-2 | TRBV19 | CASSLTGIRNTGELFF
TRBJ1-4 | TRBV9 | CASSVVDSFEKLFF
TRBJ1-1 | TRBV2 | CASSEMGRTEAFF
TRBJ2-1 | TRBV6-2/TRBV6-3 | CASSYNSLATKYNEQFF
TRBJ1-4 | TRBV7-8 | CASGARLATNEKLFF
TRBJ2-3 | TRBV6-5 | CASSYGGAGTDTQYF
TRBJ1-6 | TRBV10-1 | CASSPSRDNSPLHF
TRBJ1-5 | TRBV30 | CAWSPGGSQPQHF
TRBJ1-4 | TRBV3-1/TRBV3-2 | CASSQVSQAGKLFF
TRBJ2-7 | TRBV5-5 | CASRNVRGFSSYEQYF
TRBJ2-3 | TRBV19 | CASSNPVGSGGSTDTQYF
TRBJ2-2 | TRBV7-3 | CASSLAGTGTSNTGELFF
TRBJ1-1 | TRBV15 | CAIRLGVNTEAFF